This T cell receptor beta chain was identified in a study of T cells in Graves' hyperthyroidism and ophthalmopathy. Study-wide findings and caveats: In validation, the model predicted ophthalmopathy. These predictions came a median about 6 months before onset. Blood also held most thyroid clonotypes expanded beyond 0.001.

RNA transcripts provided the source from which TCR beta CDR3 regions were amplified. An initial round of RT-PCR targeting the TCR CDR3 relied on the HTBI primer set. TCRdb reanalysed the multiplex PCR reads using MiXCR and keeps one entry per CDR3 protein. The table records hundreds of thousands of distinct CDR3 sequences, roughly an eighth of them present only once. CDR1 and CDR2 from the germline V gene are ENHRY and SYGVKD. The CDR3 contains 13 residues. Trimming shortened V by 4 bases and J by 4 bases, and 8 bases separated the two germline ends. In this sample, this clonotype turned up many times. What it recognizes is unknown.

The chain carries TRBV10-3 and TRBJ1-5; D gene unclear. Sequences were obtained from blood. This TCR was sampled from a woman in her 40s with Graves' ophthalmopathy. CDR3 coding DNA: TGTGCCATCAGTGGGGCCGAGAATCAGCCCCAGCATTTT. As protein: CAISGAENQPQHF.